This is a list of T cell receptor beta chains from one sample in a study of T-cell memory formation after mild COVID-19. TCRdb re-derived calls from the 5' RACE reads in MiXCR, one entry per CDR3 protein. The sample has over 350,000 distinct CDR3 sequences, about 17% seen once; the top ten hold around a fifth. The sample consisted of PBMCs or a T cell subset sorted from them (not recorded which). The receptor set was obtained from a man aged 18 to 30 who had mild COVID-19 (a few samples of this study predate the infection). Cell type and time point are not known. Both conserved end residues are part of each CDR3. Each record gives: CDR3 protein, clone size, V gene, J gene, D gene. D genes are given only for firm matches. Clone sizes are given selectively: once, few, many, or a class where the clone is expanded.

CDR3aa: CASRPRDRVNEKLFF
abundance: .
v_gene: TRBV12-3/TRBV12-4
j_gene: TRBJ1-4
d_gene: TRBD1

CDR3aa: CAISRSGDLTDTQYF
abundance: few
v_gene: TRBV10-3
j_gene: TRBJ2-3
d_gene: .

CDR3aa: CASSLAGGQSRMRYTF
abundance: few
v_gene: TRBV5-1
j_gene: TRBJ1-2
d_gene: .

CDR3aa: CASALFGGPDNEQFF
abundance: few
v_gene: TRBV4-1
j_gene: TRBJ2-1
d_gene: .

CDR3aa: CASSQVAARGKNIQYF
abundance: .
v_gene: TRBV3-1
j_gene: TRBJ2-4
d_gene: .

CDR3aa: CASSFPGADTQYF
abundance: many
v_gene: TRBV7-2
j_gene: TRBJ2-3
d_gene: .

CDR3aa: CASSLFYNQPQHF
abundance: .
v_gene: TRBV7-2
j_gene: TRBJ1-5
d_gene: .

CDR3aa: CASSQRLTHGYTF
abundance: few
v_gene: TRBV5-1
j_gene: TRBJ1-2
d_gene: .

CDR3aa: CASLPGTGGEAFF
abundance: .
v_gene: TRBV18
j_gene: TRBJ1-1
d_gene: TRBD1

CDR3aa: CASSQIGISGNTIYF
abundance: few
v_gene: TRBV7-9
j_gene: TRBJ1-3
d_gene: .

CDR3aa: CASRRTGGDEQFF
abundance: few
v_gene: TRBV7-2
j_gene: TRBJ2-1
d_gene: TRBD2

CDR3aa: CASSLPPSAEQYF
abundance: few
v_gene: TRBV6-6
j_gene: TRBJ2-7
d_gene: .

CDR3aa: CASRRVLGGYGYTF
abundance: many
v_gene: TRBV27
j_gene: TRBJ1-2
d_gene: .

CDR3aa: CASSVGPLGNQPQHF
abundance: .
v_gene: TRBV9
j_gene: TRBJ1-5
d_gene: .

CDR3aa: CASSLRTGLYRNTEAFF
abundance: few
v_gene: TRBV5-1
j_gene: TRBJ1-1
d_gene: .

CDR3aa: CSAKDRRTYGYTF
abundance: .
v_gene: TRBV20-1
j_gene: TRBJ1-2
d_gene: TRBD1

CDR3aa: CASRQTGEETQYF
abundance: few
v_gene: TRBV5-1
j_gene: TRBJ2-5
d_gene: TRBD1

CDR3aa: CASSAADTEAFF
abundance: few
v_gene: TRBV7-9
j_gene: TRBJ1-1
d_gene: .

CDR3aa: CAIRGQGRATGELFF
abundance: .
v_gene: TRBV10-3
j_gene: TRBJ2-2
d_gene: TRBD1

CDR3aa: CASSLASQAAKNIQYF
abundance: many
v_gene: TRBV7-2
j_gene: TRBJ2-4
d_gene: .

CDR3aa: CASTYLGQSHYGYTF
abundance: .
v_gene: TRBV6-5
j_gene: TRBJ1-2
d_gene: .

CDR3aa: CSGVAQPGNQPQHF
abundance: .
v_gene: TRBV20-1
j_gene: TRBJ1-5
d_gene: .

CDR3aa: CASSRLFDLQLETQYF
abundance: many
v_gene: TRBV7-9
j_gene: TRBJ2-5
d_gene: .

CDR3aa: CASSYTASGDYPDTQYF
abundance: .
v_gene: TRBV7-3
j_gene: TRBJ2-3
d_gene: TRBD2

CDR3aa: CASSPLVRGSNTEAFF
abundance: few
v_gene: TRBV4-1
j_gene: TRBJ1-1
d_gene: .

CDR3aa: CSVGSGFVANTEAFF
abundance: .
v_gene: TRBV29-1
j_gene: TRBJ1-1
d_gene: .

CDR3aa: CASMRGVTNYGYTF
abundance: few
v_gene: TRBV6-4
j_gene: TRBJ1-2
d_gene: .

CDR3aa: CASSPMTRSGANVLTF
abundance: .
v_gene: TRBV18
j_gene: TRBJ2-6
d_gene: .

CDR3aa: CARVSRQQNYGYTF
abundance: .
v_gene: TRBV2
j_gene: TRBJ1-2
d_gene: .

CDR3aa: CASGQQNTEAFF
abundance: few
v_gene: TRBV2
j_gene: TRBJ1-1
d_gene: .

CDR3aa: CASRQGMNTEAFF
abundance: many
v_gene: TRBV7-2
j_gene: TRBJ1-1
d_gene: TRBD1

CDR3aa: CASSLSPEGRNTEAFF
abundance: many
v_gene: TRBV4-3
j_gene: TRBJ1-1
d_gene: .

CDR3aa: CAVQTGSNTEAFF
abundance: few
v_gene: TRBV10-3
j_gene: TRBJ1-1
d_gene: TRBD1

CDR3aa: CASSFGPRGVTGELFF
abundance: .
v_gene: TRBV5-1
j_gene: TRBJ2-2
d_gene: .

CDR3aa: CASSLFLAADDTQYF
abundance: few
v_gene: TRBV7-2
j_gene: TRBJ2-3
d_gene: TRBD2

CDR3aa: CASSDGTGVTGELFF
abundance: .
v_gene: TRBV5-1
j_gene: TRBJ2-2
d_gene: TRBD1

CDR3aa: CASISATGGLTDTQYF
abundance: few
v_gene: TRBV6-6
j_gene: TRBJ2-3
d_gene: TRBD1

CDR3aa: CASSPDSWDNSPLHF
abundance: .
v_gene: TRBV7-2
j_gene: TRBJ1-6
d_gene: .

CDR3aa: CASSLGQGDEQFF
abundance: few
v_gene: TRBV7-7
j_gene: TRBJ2-1
d_gene: TRBD1

CDR3aa: CASSPLGAGGADTQYF
abundance: few
v_gene: TRBV4-2
j_gene: TRBJ2-3
d_gene: TRBD2

CDR3aa: CASSLMGSANTGELFF
abundance: few
v_gene: TRBV7-3
j_gene: TRBJ2-2
d_gene: .

CDR3aa: CASSYAQENSGANVLTF
abundance: .
v_gene: TRBV6-5
j_gene: TRBJ2-6
d_gene: .

CDR3aa: CASSESQGATGANVLTF
abundance: .
v_gene: TRBV6-1
j_gene: TRBJ2-6
d_gene: TRBD1